The clone carrying this TCR beta chain was recorded only once. The assay was immunoSEQ multiplex PCR, and TCRdb's table has in-frame clones only and misses some. The sample records about 49,000 clones, 85% to 90% being singletons. This record comes from a study of T cell changes during pregnancy in multiple sclerosis. Germline-derived CDR1 and CDR2 are SNHLY and FYNNEI. CDR3 length equals 12 residues. Trimming shortened V by 7 bases and J by 1 base, and 8 bases separated the two germline ends. The sample in question was peripheral blood, obtained after pregnancy. The sequence was obtained from a female donor in good health, enrolled as a control in a pregnancy study. The genes are TRBV2 and TRBJ2-7; possible D gene TRBD2, 6 bases. CDR3 region: CASTGDSYEQYF. CDR3 coding DNA: TGTGCCAGCACGGGGGATTCCTACGAGCAGTACTTC.